A selection of T cell receptor beta chains follows, all from one sample in a study of T cells in Graves' hyperthyroidism and ophthalmopathy. TCRdb passed the multiplex PCR reads through MiXCR, listing each CDR3 protein once. Of about 300,000 distinct CDR3 sequences in the sample, approximately 16% are singletons; the top ten hold roughly 33%. Sequencing used blood. The receptors were sampled from a man aged 25 to 40 with Graves' hyperthyroidism. The CDR3 runs from the conserved cysteine through the conserved F or W.

j_call v_call cdr3_length cdr3_aa
TRBJ1-2 TRBV5-1 15 CASSLEGQGNYGYTF
TRBJ2-2 TRBV19 16 CASRASGYANTGELFF
TRBJ1-1 TRBV28 13 CASSFTGIPEAFF
TRBJ2-3 TRBV5-1 17 CASSLAVGAGVADTQYF
TRBJ2-2 TRBV7-2 14 CASSPSGRAGELFF
TRBJ1-1 TRBV18 17 CASSPRIGQADFSEAFF
TRBJ1-2 TRBV6-1 14 CASNSARPNYGYTF
TRBJ2-3 TRBV20-1 15 CSARPLAGVSDTQYF
TRBJ1-1 TRBV12-3/TRBV12-4 14 CASTMGHLNTEAFF
TRBJ2-2 TRBV30 12 CAWSPSSGELFF
TRBJ2-4 TRBV5-8 15 CASSFGAGGLNIQYF
TRBJ2-5 TRBV6-1 14 CASSQNRGEETQYF
TRBJ1-6 TRBV28 13 CASTWGLNSPLHF
TRBJ1-2 TRBV13 14 CASSLRSVNYGYTF
TRBJ2-5 TRBV28 13 CASRTPREETQYF
TRBJ2-1 TRBV7-3 17 CASSPDYFGTAYNEQFF
TRBJ2-3 TRBV29-1 11 CSVTPTDTQYF
TRBJ1-5 TRBV19 13 CASSIQGVQPQHF
TRBJ1-3 TRBV28 15 CASTDTGRGGNTIYF
TRBJ2-5 TRBV12-3/TRBV12-4 15 CASTKWGESREAQYF
TRBJ2-1 TRBV10-3 15 CAISEGGRAYNEQFF
TRBJ1-2 TRBV5-1 14 CASSLGDRDYGYTF
TRBJ2-7 TRBV3-1 14 CASSLGQGHYEQYF
TRBJ2-1 TRBV12-3/TRBV12-4 14 CASSFHTSYNEQFF
TRBJ2-1 TRBV3-1 13 CASSQLLTSGRFF
TRBJ2-3 TRBV20-1 14 CRARASGFTDTQYF
TRBJ1-2 TRBV3-1 12 CASRDRGNGYTF
TRBJ2-7 TRBV10-3 15 CAIRDRDRQTYEQYF
TRBJ2-3 TRBV5-1 15 CASSFGAGGTDTQYF
TRBJ2-1 TRBV13 15 CASSHTSASYNEQFF
TRBJ2-5 TRBV5-1 14 CASSLANYQETQYF
TRBJ2-1 TRBV20-1 17 CSARAIDRDDPYNEQFF
TRBJ2-2 TRBV11-2 14 CASSVDGTAGELFF
TRBJ2-7 TRBV19 14 CASSTSGVSYEQYF
TRBJ2-3 TRBV30 16 CAWAEGMGQGTDTQYF
TRBJ1-1 TRBV7-8 15 CASSMRTVGNTEAFF
TRBJ2-1 TRBV28 14 CASSAFRGYNEQFF
TRBJ2-3 TRBV7-2 15 CASSSWVTITDTQYF
TRBJ2-5 TRBV24-1 12 CATSDFLETQYF
TRBJ2-7 TRBV13 15 CASSFSSSPSYEQYF
TRBJ1-2 TRBV5-4 13 CASSLDGYNGYTF
TRBJ2-1 TRBV28 16 CASSLLGGRHGYEQFF
TRBJ2-2 TRBV12-3/TRBV12-4 15 CASSSGLAPAGELFF
TRBJ1-2 TRBV20-1 10 CSARENGYTF
TRBJ2-3 TRBV27 15 CASKRLAGSTDTQYF
TRBJ1-1 TRBV12-3/TRBV12-4 16 CASDRGFGGRGTEAFF
TRBJ1-1 TRBV20-1 15 CSAQDVEIVNTEAFF
TRBJ2-7 TRBV5-5 11 CASSLVTEQYF
TRBJ2-1 TRBV19 16 CASCTSGGNSYNEQFF
TRBJ2-5 TRBV10-3 14 CAISQSGRQETQYF
TRBJ2-5 TRBV12-3/TRBV12-4 14 CASSLGPAGETQYF
TRBJ1-1 TRBV20-1 15 CSARDTGQGRMEAFF